The clone carrying this TCR beta chain came up many times. What it binds is not known. The record originates from a study of T cells after yellow fever vaccination. As for the study in general: Preparation used SMART-Seq v4 Ultra Low Input for the low-cell-number fractions.

Germline lookup yields CDR1 SGHTA and CDR2 FQGNSA. This CDR3 comprises 14 residues. V lost 1 base to trimming and J lost 5 bases, with 11 bases between them. Study results and limitations: One caveat is that FACS-sorted repertoires could contain abundant clonotypes contaminating from the bulk population. It was the secondary response that reached its peak faster, day 5 versus 15, but it was weaker. Reappearance after the booster was seen for most primary-vaccination clones, at about 95% CD4 and less than 90% CD8.

TCRdb reprocessed the 5' RACE reads with MiXCR, giving one entry per CDR3 protein. The sample lists about 160,000 distinct CDR3 sequences; approximately 6.7% were seen once. The sequence was collected from a man aged 18 to 29 who received the YFV17D yellow fever vaccine. The material was CD4+ T cells sorted from PBMCs, obtained less than 6 days after the first yellow fever vaccination. This chain uses TRBV7-2 with TRBJ1-2; D is unresolved. The CDR3 nucleotides read TGTGCCAGCAGCTTAGAACCGAAAATGTATGGCTACACCTTC. This sequence encodes CASSLEPKMYGYTF.